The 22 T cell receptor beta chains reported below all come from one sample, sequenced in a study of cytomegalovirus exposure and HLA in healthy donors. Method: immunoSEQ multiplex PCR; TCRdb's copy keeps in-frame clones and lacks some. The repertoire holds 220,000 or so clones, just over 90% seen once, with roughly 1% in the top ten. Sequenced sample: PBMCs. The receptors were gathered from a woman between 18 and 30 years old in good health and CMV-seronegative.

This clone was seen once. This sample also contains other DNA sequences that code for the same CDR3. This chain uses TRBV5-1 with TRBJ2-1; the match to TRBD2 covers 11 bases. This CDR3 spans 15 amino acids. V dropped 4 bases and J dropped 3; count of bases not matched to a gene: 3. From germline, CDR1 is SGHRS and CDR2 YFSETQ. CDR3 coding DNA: TGCGCCAGCAGCCCGGGGACTAGCGGCTACAATGAGCAGTTCTTC. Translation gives CASSPGTSGYNEQFF.

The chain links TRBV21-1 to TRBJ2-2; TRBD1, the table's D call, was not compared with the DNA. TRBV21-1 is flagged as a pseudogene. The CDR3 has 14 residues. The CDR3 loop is CASSPLGQDSLLFF. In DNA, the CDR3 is TGTGCCAGCAGCCCACTTGGTCAGGACAGCCTCCTGTTTTTT.

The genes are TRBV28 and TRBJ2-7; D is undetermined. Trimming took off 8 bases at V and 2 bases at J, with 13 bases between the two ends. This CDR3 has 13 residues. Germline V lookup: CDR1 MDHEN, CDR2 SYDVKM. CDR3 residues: CASRHQIPYEQYF. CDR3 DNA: TGTGCCAGCCGACACCAAATCCCCTACGAGCAGTACTTC.

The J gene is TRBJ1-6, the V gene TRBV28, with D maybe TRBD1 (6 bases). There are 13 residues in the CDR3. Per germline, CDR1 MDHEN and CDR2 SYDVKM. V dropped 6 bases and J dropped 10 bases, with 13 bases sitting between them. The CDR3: CASRQGLVSPLHF. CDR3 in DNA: TGTGCCAGCAGGCAGGGGCTCGTCTCACCCCTCCACTTT.

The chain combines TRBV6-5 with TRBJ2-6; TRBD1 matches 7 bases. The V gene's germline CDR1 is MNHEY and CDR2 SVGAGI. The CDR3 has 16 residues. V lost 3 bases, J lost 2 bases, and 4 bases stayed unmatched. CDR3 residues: CASSYITGAGANVLTF. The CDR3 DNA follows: TGTGCCAGCAGTTATATCACAGGGGCTGGGGCCAACGTCCTGACTTTC.

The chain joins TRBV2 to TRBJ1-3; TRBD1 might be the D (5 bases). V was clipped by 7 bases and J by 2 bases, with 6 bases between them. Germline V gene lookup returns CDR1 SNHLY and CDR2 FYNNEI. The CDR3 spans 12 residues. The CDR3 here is CASKGTGNTIYF. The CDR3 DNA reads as TGTGCCAGCAAGGGGACTGGAAACACCATATATTTT.

CDR3 sequence reads: CASRGATGETGELFF. Here the CDR3 DNA reads TGTGCCAGCAGGGGGGCGACAGGTGAAACCGGGGAGCTGTTTTTT. The rearrangement joins TRBV28 to TRBJ2-2, with a tentative D call TRBD1 (6 bases). Between the trimmed V and J ends, which lost 6 bases and 5 bases, there was a span of 16 bases. Looked up from germline, CDR1 is MDHEN and CDR2 is SYDVKM. CDR3 length: 15 residues. The whole variable domain, filled in from reference TRBV28 and TRBJ2-2, reads DVKVTQSSRYLVKRTGEKVFLECVQDMDHENMFWYRQDPGLGLRLIYFSYDVKMKEKGDIPEGYSVSREKKERFSLILESASTNQTSMYLCASRGATGETGELFFGEGSRLTVL.

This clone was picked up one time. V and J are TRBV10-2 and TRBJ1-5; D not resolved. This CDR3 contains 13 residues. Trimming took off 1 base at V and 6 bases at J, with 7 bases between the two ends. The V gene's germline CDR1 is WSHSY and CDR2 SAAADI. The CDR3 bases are TGCGCCAGCAGTGAGTGGGCGGGTCAGCCCCAGCATTTT. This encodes CASSEWAGQPQHF.

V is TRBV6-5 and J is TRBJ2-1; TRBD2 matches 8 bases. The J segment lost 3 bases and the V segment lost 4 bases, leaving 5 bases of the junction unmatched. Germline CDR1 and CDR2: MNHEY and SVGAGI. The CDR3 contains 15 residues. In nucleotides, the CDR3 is TGTGCCAGCAGTTTAGCGGGATCAAGCTACAATGAGCAGTTCTTC. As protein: CASSLAGSSYNEQFF.

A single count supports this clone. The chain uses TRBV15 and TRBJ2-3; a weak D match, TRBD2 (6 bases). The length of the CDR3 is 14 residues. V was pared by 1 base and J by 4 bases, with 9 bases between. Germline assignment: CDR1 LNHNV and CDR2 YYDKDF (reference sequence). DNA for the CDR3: TGTGCCACCAGCAGAGCCGGGAGCCCAGATACGCAGTATTTT. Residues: CATSRAGSPDTQYF.

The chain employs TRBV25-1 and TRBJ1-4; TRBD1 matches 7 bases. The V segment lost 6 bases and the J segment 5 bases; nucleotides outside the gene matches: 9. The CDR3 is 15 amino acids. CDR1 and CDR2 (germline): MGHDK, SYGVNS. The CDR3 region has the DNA TGTGCCAGCAGGCAATCCGGGACAGACAATGAAAAACTGTTTTTT. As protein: CASRQSGTDNEKLFF.

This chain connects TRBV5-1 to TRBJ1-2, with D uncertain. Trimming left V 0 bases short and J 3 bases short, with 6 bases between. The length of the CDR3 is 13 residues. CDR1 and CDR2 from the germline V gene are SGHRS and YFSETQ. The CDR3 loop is CASSLDMDYGYTF. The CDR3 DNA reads TGCGCCAGCAGCTTGGACATGGACTATGGCTACACCTTC.

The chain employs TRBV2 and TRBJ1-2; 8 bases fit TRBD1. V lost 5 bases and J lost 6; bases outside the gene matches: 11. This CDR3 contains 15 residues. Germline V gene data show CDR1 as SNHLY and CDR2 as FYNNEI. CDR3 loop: CASSSTTGGWDGYTF. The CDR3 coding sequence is TGTGCCAGCAGTTCGACCACAGGGGGGTGGGATGGCTACACCTTC.

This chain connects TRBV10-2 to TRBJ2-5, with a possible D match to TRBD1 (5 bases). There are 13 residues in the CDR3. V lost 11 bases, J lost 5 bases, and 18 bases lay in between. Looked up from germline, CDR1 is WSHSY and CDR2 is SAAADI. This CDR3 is CASLGQGQETQYF. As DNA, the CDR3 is TGCGCCTCCCTAGGGCAGGGCCAGGAGACCCAGTACTTC.

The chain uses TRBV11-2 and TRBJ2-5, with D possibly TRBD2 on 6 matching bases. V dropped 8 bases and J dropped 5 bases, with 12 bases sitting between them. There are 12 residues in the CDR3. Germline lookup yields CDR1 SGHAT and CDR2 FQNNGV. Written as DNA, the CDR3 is TGTGCCAGCGGAGCGGAGGGGGAGACCCAGTACTTC. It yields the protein CASGAEGETQYF.

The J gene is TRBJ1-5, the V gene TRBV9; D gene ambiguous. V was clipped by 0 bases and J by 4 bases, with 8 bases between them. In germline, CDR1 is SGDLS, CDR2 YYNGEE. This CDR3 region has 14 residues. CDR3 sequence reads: CASSVDRVNQPQHF. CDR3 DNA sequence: TGTGCCAGCAGCGTAGATCGGGTTAATCAGCCCCAGCATTTT.

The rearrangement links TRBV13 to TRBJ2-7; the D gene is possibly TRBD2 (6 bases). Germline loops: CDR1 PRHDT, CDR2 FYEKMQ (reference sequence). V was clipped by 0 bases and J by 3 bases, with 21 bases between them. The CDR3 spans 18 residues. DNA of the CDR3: TGTGCCAGCAGCTTAGGCCCCCGTAAGGCGGGATTAAGCTACGAGCAGTACTTC. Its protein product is CASSLGPRKAGLSYEQYF.

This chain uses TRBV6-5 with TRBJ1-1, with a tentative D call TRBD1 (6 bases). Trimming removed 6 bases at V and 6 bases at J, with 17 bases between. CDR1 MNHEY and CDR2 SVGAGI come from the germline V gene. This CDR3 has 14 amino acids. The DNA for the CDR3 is TGTGCCAGCAGCCCCCTTCACAGGGAATCTGAAGCTTTCTTT. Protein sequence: CASSPLHRESEAFF.

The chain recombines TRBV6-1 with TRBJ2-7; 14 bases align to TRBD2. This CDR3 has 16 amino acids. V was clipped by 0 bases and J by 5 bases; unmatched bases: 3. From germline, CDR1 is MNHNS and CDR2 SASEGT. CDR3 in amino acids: CASSEARTSGRNEQYF. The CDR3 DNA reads TGTGCCAGCAGTGAAGCCAGGACTAGCGGGAGGAACGAGCAGTACTTC.

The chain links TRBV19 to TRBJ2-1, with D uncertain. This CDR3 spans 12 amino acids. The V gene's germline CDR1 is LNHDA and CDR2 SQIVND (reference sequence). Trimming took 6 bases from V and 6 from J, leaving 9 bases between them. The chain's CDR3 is CASSPNFNEQFF. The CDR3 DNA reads TGTGCCAGTAGCCCAAATTTCAATGAGCAGTTCTTC.

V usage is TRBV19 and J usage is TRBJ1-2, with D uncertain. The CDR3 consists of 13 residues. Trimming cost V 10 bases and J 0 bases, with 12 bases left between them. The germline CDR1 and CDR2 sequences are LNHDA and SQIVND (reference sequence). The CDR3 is CATSDLANYGYTF. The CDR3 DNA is TGTGCCACCTCGGACTTAGCTAACTATGGCTACACCTTC.

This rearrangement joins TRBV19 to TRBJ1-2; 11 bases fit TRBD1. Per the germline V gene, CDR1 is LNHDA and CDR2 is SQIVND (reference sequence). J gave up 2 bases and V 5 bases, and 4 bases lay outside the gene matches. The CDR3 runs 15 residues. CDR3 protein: CASSAGTGGNYGYTF. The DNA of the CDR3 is TGTGCCAGTAGTGCCGGGACAGGGGGGAACTATGGCTACACCTTC.